This is a list of T cell receptor beta chains from one sample in a study of T cells after yellow fever vaccination. TCRdb redid the calling of the 5' RACE reads with MiXCR, one entry per CDR3 protein. The sample contains some 350,000 distinct CDR3 sequences, over 4% of which appear only once. This specimen was PBMCs, taken 5 days after the yellow fever booster vaccination. The receptors were sampled from a man between 18 and 35 years old who received the YFV17D yellow fever vaccine. Each CDR3 is given with its conserved first and last residue. Each record gives: J gene, D gene, V gene, clone size, CDR3 protein, CDR3 DNA. The D gene is left open where the match is weak. Clone size is given for some rows only: seen once, a few or many times, or a class if the clone is expanded.

TRBJ2-4 NA TRBV7-9 many CASSLAGAKNIQYF TGCGCCAGCAGCTTGGCAGGGGCCAAAAACATTCAGTACTTC
TRBJ1-5 NA TRBV7-9 NA CASSPSGGGLKPQHF TGTGCCAGCAGCCCGAGTGGGGGGGGCCTCAAGCCCCAGCATTTT
TRBJ2-5 TRBD2 TRBV28 few CASSFGSSGDQETQYF TGTGCCAGCAGTTTCGGTAGTAGCGGGGACCAAGAGACCCAGTACTTC
TRBJ1-3 NA TRBV7-2 NA CASSIAPGSDSGNTIYF TGTGCCAGCAGCATCGCCCCTGGGTCAGACTCTGGAAACACCATATATTTT
TRBJ2-3 TRBD2 TRBV20-1 NA CSQPSGGTNTQYF TGCAGTCAGCCTAGCGGGGGCACCAATACGCAGTATTTT
TRBJ1-1 NA TRBV4-3 few CASSQEENIEAFF TGCGCCAGCAGCCAAGAGGAGAACATAGAAGCTTTCTTT
TRBJ2-3 NA TRBV18 few CASSPEVVGTDTQYF TGTGCCAGCTCACCTGAGGTCGTCGGAACAGATACGCAGTATTTT
TRBJ2-3 NA TRBV5-4 NA CASRTDRSTDTQYF TGTGCCAGCAGAACGGACCGAAGCACAGATACGCAGTATTTT
TRBJ2-7 NA TRBV3-1 few CASSQRGHNYEQYF TGTGCCAGCAGCCAAAGGGGACATAACTACGAGCAGTACTTC
TRBJ2-3 NA TRBV10-3 many CAISGAIDTQYF TGTGCCATCAGCGGAGCTATTGATACGCAGTATTTT
TRBJ2-5 NA TRBV4-1 NA CASSFQDRPETQYF TGCGCCAGCAGCTTCCAGGACAGACCAGAGACCCAGTACTTC
TRBJ1-2 NA TRBV4-1 NA CASSQGGQGLYGYTF TGCGCCAGCAGCCAAGGGGGGCAGGGACTCTATGGCTACACCTTC
TRBJ1-1 NA TRBV4-3 few CASSQGLGTEAFF TGCGCCAGCAGCCAAGGTCTGGGGACTGAAGCTTTCTTT
TRBJ2-3 TRBD2 TRBV7-6 NA CASSPRRGGADTQYF TGTGCCAGCAGCCCCCGGCGGGGGGGCGCAGATACGCAGTATTTT
TRBJ2-1 NA TRBV5-1 few CASSFIGGMGNEQFF TGCGCCAGCAGCTTCATAGGGGGTATGGGGAATGAGCAGTTCTTC
TRBJ1-1 NA TRBV7-2 few CASSLEARSTEAFF TGTGCCAGCAGCTTAGAGGCCAGGAGTACTGAAGCTTTCTTT
TRBJ1-4 NA TRBV20-1 NA CSASRTANEKLFF TGCAGTGCTAGCCGGACAGCTAATGAAAAACTGTTTTTT
TRBJ1-2 NA TRBV18 NA CASSPITGREVYGYTF TGTGCCAGCTCACCAATCACGGGCAGGGAAGTGTATGGCTACACCTTC
TRBJ2-3 NA TRBV7-2 NA CASRIVNTDTQYF TGTGCCAGCAGAATTGTAAACACAGATACGCAGTATTTT
TRBJ1-4 NA TRBV12-3/TRBV12-4 few CASSETGRGEKLFF TGTGCCAGCAGTGAAACGGGGCGGGGGGAAAAACTGTTTTTT
TRBJ2-3 NA TRBV24-1 NA CATSETPGAGITDTQYF TGTGCCACCAGCGAGACACCTGGGGCCGGAATAACAGATACGCAGTATTTT
TRBJ2-2 NA TRBV21-1 few CASSKVAGLPANTGELFF TGTGCCAGCAGCAAAGTGGCAGGGCTTCCCGCGAACACCGGGGAGCTGTTTTTT
TRBJ2-3 TRBD1 TRBV20-1 few CSARGDRGLSTDTQYF TGCAGTGCTAGAGGGGACAGAGGCCTGAGCACAGATACGCAGTATTTT
TRBJ2-2 NA TRBV6-2/TRBV6-3 NA CASSYPGTGELFF TGTGCCAGCAGTTACCCGGGCACCGGGGAGCTGTTTTTT
TRBJ2-5 TRBD2 TRBV18 NA CASSPQRGEETQYF TGTGCCAGCTCACCACAGCGGGGGGAAGAGACCCAGTACTTC
TRBJ1-1 TRBD1 TRBV12-5 NA CASGGQLNTEAFF TGTGCTAGTGGGGGACAGTTGAACACTGAAGCTTTCTTT
TRBJ1-4 NA TRBV6-5 many CASSYSQSGIEKLFF TGTGCCAGCAGTTACTCCCAGAGTGGGATTGAAAAACTGTTTTTT
TRBJ2-6 NA TRBV7-9 many CASSGAPGANVLTF TGTGCCAGCAGCGGGGCGCCTGGGGCCAACGTCCTGACTTTC
TRBJ2-4 TRBD1 TRBV6-2/TRBV6-3 many CASSYLGQRTNIQYF TGTGCCAGCAGTTACTTGGGACAGCGAACAAACATTCAGTACTTC
TRBJ2-5 NA TRBV4-2 NA CASSHRGEKTQYF TGTGCCAGCAGCCATAGGGGGGAGAAGACCCAGTACTTC
TRBJ1-4 NA TRBV6-5 NA CASGLWRGNEKLFF TGTGCCAGCGGACTGTGGAGGGGTAATGAAAAACTGTTTTTT
TRBJ1-5 NA TRBV27 NA CASSSESGGNQPQHF TGTGCCAGCAGTTCTGAATCGGGAGGAAATCAGCCCCAGCATTTT
TRBJ2-1 TRBD2 TRBV29-1 NA CSVEVLAGNNEQFF TGCAGCGTTGAAGTCCTAGCGGGGAACAATGAGCAGTTCTTC
TRBJ2-7 NA TRBV7-9 many CASSFGTVEQYF TGTGCCAGCAGCTTCGGGACTGTCGAGCAGTACTTC
TRBJ1-2 NA TRBV9 NA CASSVRTGGPGYTF TGTGCCAGCAGCGTACGGACGGGCGGCCCAGGCTACACCTTC
TRBJ1-3 NA TRBV4-3 many CASSHPPPRNTIYF TGCGCCAGCAGCCACCCCCCGCCCCGAAACACCATATATTTT
TRBJ2-5 TRBD2 TRBV20-1 many CSAYYGGAETQYF TGCAGTGCTTATTACGGGGGGGCGGAGACCCAGTACTTC
TRBJ1-5 NA TRBV28 many CASRTPSNQPQHF TGTGCCAGCAGGACACCTAGCAATCAGCCCCAGCATTTT